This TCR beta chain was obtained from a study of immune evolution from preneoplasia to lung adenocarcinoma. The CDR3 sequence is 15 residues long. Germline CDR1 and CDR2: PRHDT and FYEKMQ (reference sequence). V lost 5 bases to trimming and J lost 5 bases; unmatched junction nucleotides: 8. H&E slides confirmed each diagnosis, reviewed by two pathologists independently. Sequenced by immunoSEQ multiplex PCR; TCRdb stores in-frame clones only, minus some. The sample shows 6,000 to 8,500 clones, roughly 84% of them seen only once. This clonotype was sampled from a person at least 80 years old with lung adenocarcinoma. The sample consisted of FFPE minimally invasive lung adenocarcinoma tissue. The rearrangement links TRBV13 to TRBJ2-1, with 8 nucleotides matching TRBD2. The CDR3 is CASSLTLAGNNEQFF. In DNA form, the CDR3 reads TGTGCCAGCAGCCTAACTTTAGCGGGGAACAATGAGCAGTTCTTC.